This T cell receptor (beta chain) was found in a study of PD-L1 blockade in urothelial cancer. Turning to this clone: Its specificity is unknown.

As for time point: pretreatment peripheral blood. Whole-study findings and limits: Survival was better when pretreatment blood TCR clonality fell below the median.

Clones were read by immunoSEQ multiplex PCR, and TCRdb kept only the in-frame ones, dropping some. This sample has more than 40,000 clones; around 83% occur once, and the top ten carry roughly 1.7%. From germline, CDR1 is SEHNR and CDR2 FQNEAQ (reference sequence). V lost 4 bases, J lost 5 bases, and 5 bases lay in between. The CDR3 loop spans 12 amino acids. This receptor was taken from a man aged 50-60 years with urothelial cancer. The sequencing here drew on PBMCs, taken around atezolizumab (anti-PD-L1) treatment. The gene calls are TRBV7-9 and TRBJ1-4; D is ambiguous. The CDR3 coding sequence is TGTGCCAGCAGCTCCGTCAATGAAAAACTGTTTTTT. Protein sequence: CASSSVNEKLFF.